This TCR beta chain was retrieved from a study of OX40 agonist ivuxolimab in advanced cancers. Study in general: Every patient in dose escalation had hepatocellular carcinoma, melanoma, renal cell or head and neck cancer. In three patients, partial responses were observed, one with hepatocellular carcinoma and two with cutaneous melanoma.

Findings and caveats of the study: Compared with others, partial responders at 0.1-3.0 mg/kg displayed clonal expansion among the lowest. Still undetermined is the antigen specificity of the expanded peripheral T cells.

Some clones are missing from TCRdb's copy, which holds only in-frame ones; the method was immunoSEQ multiplex PCR. The table includes approximately 91,000 clones, 80% to 90% detected once. Turning to this clone: Its specificity is unknown.

The receptor comes from an adult with an advanced solid tumor such as melanoma, head and neck, liver or kidney cancer. Sequences were derived from CD4+ or CD8+ T cells sorted from blood, sampled in a trial of the OX40 agonist ivuxolimab.

The CDR3 loop is CASSQGVSGGARETQYF. DNA for the CDR3: TGCGCCAGCAGCCAAGGGGTTAGCGGGGGGGCCCGGGAGACCCAGTACTTC. J is TRBJ2-5 and V is TRBV4-1, with 11 bases fitting TRBD2. This CDR3 spans 17 amino acids. The germline CDR1 and CDR2 sequences are MGHRA and YSYEKL. V shed 1 base and J 5 bases; nucleotides not matched to a gene: 9.